The rows below give T cell receptor beta chains drawn from one sample of a study of tissue T cells after allogeneic stem cell transplantation. Profiled with immunoSEQ multiplex PCR; TCRdb holds only in-frame clones, not every one. The repertoire holds about 26,000 clones, with roughly 89% as singletons. The source material was blood, sampled before transplantation. Every receptor here comes from an older male donor who later had graft-versus-host disease after an allogeneic stem cell transplant. The CDR3 runs from the conserved cysteine through the conserved F or W. The D gene is left open where the match is weak. The listing skips clone size in some rows; elsewhere it reads once, few, many or a size class.

.,TRBV21-1,TRBJ1-5,.,TGTGCCAGCAGCAAAGGTCGGACACCTAATCAGCCCCAGCATTTT,CASSKGRTPNQPQHF
.,TRBV7-8,TRBJ1-3,.,TGTGCCAGCAGCACCGGACAAGGAGGAAACACCATATATTTT,CASSTGQGGNTIYF
.,TRBV29-1,TRBJ2-5,TRBD2,TGCAGCGTTAACCGACTAGCGGGGCAAGAGACCCAGTACTTC,CSVNRLAGQETQYF
once,TRBV4-3,TRBJ2-2,TRBD2,TGCGCCAGCAGGGGGACTAGCGGGGGGAACACCGGGGAGCTGTTTTTT,CASRGTSGGNTGELFF
few,TRBV6-6,TRBJ2-7,.,TGTGCCAGCAGTTACTCGATTACAGATTCCTACGAGCAGTACTTC,CASSYSITDSYEQYF
.,TRBV2,TRBJ1-1,TRBD1,TGTGCCAGCGCACAGGGGGGGACCACTGAAGCTTTCTTT,CASAQGGTTEAFF
.,TRBV11-3,TRBJ1-1,.,TGTGCCAGCAGCTTAGATTATCGGACTGAAGCTTTCTTT,CASSLDYRTEAFF
.,TRBV19,TRBJ1-2,TRBD1,TGTGCCAGTAGTATTGCGGACAGGGCAAATAGGCTCGATGGCTACACCTTC,CASSIADRANRLDGYTF
few,TRBV19,TRBJ2-7,.,TGTGCCAGTAGTATAGATGAGAGGGGTGTCAACGAGCAGTACTTC,CASSIDERGVNEQYF
.,TRBV7-9,TRBJ2-5,TRBD1,TGTGCCAGCAGCTCAACAGGGGGTGAGCAGTACTTC,CASSSTGGEQYF
.,TRBV7-9,TRBJ2-1,TRBD2,TGTGCCAGCAGCTCAACTAGCGGGAGCCCCTGGGATGAGCAGTTCTTC,CASSSTSGSPWDEQFF
.,TRBV7-2,TRBJ2-1,.,TGTGCCAGCAGCTTAGGTTGGGTAAATGAGCAGTTCTTC,CASSLGWVNEQFF
.,TRBV18,TRBJ2-1,.,TGTGCCAGCTCACCACTGCAGGGAGCATACAATGAGCAGTTCTTC,CASSPLQGAYNEQFF
.,TRBV10-2,TRBJ1-2,.,TGCGCCACCGCGCCGGGGCTAGCCTATGGCTACACCTTC,CATAPGLAYGYTF
.,TRBV2,TRBJ2-3,TRBD2,TGTGCCAGCAGCAGCGGGGGTGGTGTAGATACGCAGTATTTT,CASSSGGGVDTQYF
.,TRBV6-5,TRBJ2-7,TRBD2,TGTGCCAGCATTCTAGCGGATCCTAAAGCCTACGAGCAGTACTTC,CASILADPKAYEQYF